This TCR beta chain originates from a study of CD8+ T cells in alopecia areata. Investigators isolated RNA and reverse transcribed it into cDNA to act as the sequencing template. Profiled with immunoSEQ multiplex PCR; TCRdb holds only in-frame clones, not every one. The sample contains some 170,000 clones, about 60% of which appear only once. The CDR3 extends over 15 amino acids. Germline V gene data show CDR1 as SGHRS and CDR2 as YFSETQ. Between the trimmed V and J ends, which lost 5 bases and 5 bases, there was a span of 19 bases. This TCR was sampled from a human donor with alopecia areata. The chain has TRBV5-1 and TRBJ2-5, with a possible D match to TRBD1 (6 bases). The sample was CD4+ T cells sorted from blood, taken at week 0. CDR3 in amino acids: CASRPDRFPGETQYF. DNA of the CDR3: TGCGCCAGCAGACCAGACAGGTTCCCAGGGGAGACCCAGTACTTC.